The 10 T cell receptor beta chains below were found in one sample sequenced in a study of T cell responses to AZD1222 COVID-19 vaccine. Data came from immunoSEQ multiplex PCR; TCRdb stores just in-frame clones and leaves some out. This sample yields about 130,000 clones, of which around 90% are seen a single time; about 1% belongs to the top ten. Sequenced material: peripheral blood, taken 28 days after the second AZD1222 dose. The origin of the receptors is an adult who received the AZD1222 COVID-19 vaccine.

The V call is TRBV7-8, the J call TRBJ2-3, with D perhaps matching TRBD2 (5 bases). Trimming took 2 bases from V and 3 from J, leaving 12 bases between them. The CDR3 is 15 residues long. Germline assignment: CDR1 SGHVS and CDR2 FQNEAQ. CDR3 in DNA: TGTGCCAGCAGCTTATGGGAGATTGGAACAGATACGCAGTATTTT. This translates into CASSLWEIGTDTQYF.

This sequence joins TRBV5-6 and TRBJ1-1, with TRBD1 matching 7 bases. The junction had 5 bases not matched to a gene; V was cut back by 1 base and J by 2 bases. There are 15 residues in the CDR3. In germline, CDR1 is SGHDT, CDR2 YYEEEE. CDR3 sequence: CASSLTSGGNTEAFF. The CDR3 bases are TGTGCCAGCAGCTTGACTTCAGGGGGTAACACTGAAGCTTTCTTT. The full variable domain, in which reference TRBV5-6 and TRBJ1-1 provide the parts outside the CDR3, is DAGVTQSPTHLIKTRGQQVTLRCSPKSGHDTVSWYQQALGQGPQFIFQYYEEEERQRGNFPDRFSGHQFPNYSSELNVNALLLGDSALYLCASSLTSGGNTEAFFGQGTRLTVV.

The CDR3: CASSSPPDTQYF. The CDR3 DNA reads as TGTGCCAGCAGCTCCCCCCCAGATACGCAGTATTTT. The chain couples TRBV28 to TRBJ2-3, with no clear D. This CDR3 has 12 residues. CDR1 and CDR2 (germline): MDHEN, SYDVKM. Trimming removed 6 bases from V and 4 bases from J, with 8 bases in between.

The CDR3 DNA is TGTGCCAGCAGCTTGACAGCGAACACTGAAGCTTTCTTT. Amino acids: CASSLTANTEAFF. V is TRBV7-3 and J is TRBJ1-1; TRBD1 is a possible D gene (5 bases). This CDR3 contains 13 residues. V was pared by 3 bases and J by 1 base, with 6 bases between. The germline CDR1 and CDR2 sequences are SGHTA and FQGTGA.

V usage is TRBV5-5 and J usage is TRBJ2-7; D gene uncertain. The CDR3 has 13 amino acids. Between the trimmed V and J ends, which lost 2 bases and 0 bases, there was a span of 6 bases. Germline V gives CDR1 SGHKS, CDR2 YYEKEE (reference sequence). The CDR3 spells CASSFSVSYEQYF. The CDR3 DNA sequence: TGTGCCAGCAGCTTCTCTGTCTCCTACGAGCAGTACTTC. The variable domain in full, completed from reference TRBV5-5 and TRBJ2-7, reads DAGVTQSPTHLIKTRGQQVTLRCSPISGHKSVSWYQQVLGQGPQFIFQYYEKEERGRGNFPDRFSARQFPNYSSELNVNALLLGDSALYLCASSFSVSYEQYFGPGTRLTVT.

The chain links TRBV6-5 to TRBJ2-7, with TRBD2 identical over 10 bases. The CDR3 has 15 amino acids. Trimming cost V 7 bases and J 3 bases; bases outside gene matches: 9. Per germline, CDR1 MNHEY and CDR2 SVGAGI. CDR3 DNA: TGTGCCAGCAAAAGTTTAGCGGGAGGAGTCTACGAGCAGTACTTC. This gives the protein CASKSLAGGVYEQYF.

V and J are TRBV28 and TRBJ2-7, with TRBD1 identical over 9 bases. In germline, CDR1 is MDHEN, CDR2 SYDVKM. The CDR3 has 14 residues. Trimming at V came to 6 bases and at J to 2 bases, leaving 5 bases not matched to a gene. The chain's CDR3 is CASRPGTGTYEQYF. The CDR3 DNA reads TGTGCCAGCAGACCCGGGACAGGGACCTACGAGCAGTACTTC.

This clone came up once. The chain employs TRBV10-3 and TRBJ1-2, with a possible D match to TRBD1 (6 bases). Per germline, CDR1 ENHRY and CDR2 SYGVKD. The CDR3 consists of 13 residues. V gave up 3 bases and J gave up 8 bases, with 13 bases separating them. Written as DNA, the CDR3 is TGTGCCATCAGTGATGGGGGGGCCGGAGGCTACACCTTC. Translation gives CAISDGGAGGYTF.

This chain joins TRBV19 and TRBJ1-2; TRBD1 matches at 7 bases. The V segment lost 7 bases and the J segment 4 bases; nucleotides outside the gene matches: 9. Germline loops: CDR1 LNHDA, CDR2 SQIVND (reference sequence). The CDR3 runs to 14 residues. The CDR3 bases are TGTGCCAGTACCCCTTGGGACAGAATCTATGGCTACACCTTC. Amino acid sequence: CASTPWDRIYGYTF.

The chain combines TRBV5-1 with TRBJ2-2, with 8 bases identical to TRBD1. J gave up 4 bases and V 4 bases, and 9 bases lay outside the gene matches. The CDR3 runs to 16 residues. CDR1 SGHRS and CDR2 YFSETQ come from the germline V gene. The CDR3 loop reads CASSLNTGGGTGELFF. The CDR3 DNA sequence: TGCGCCAGCAGCCTGAACACAGGGGGAGGCACCGGGGAGCTGTTTTTT.